The rows below give T cell receptor beta chains drawn from one sample of a study of shared clonotypes between healthy human individuals. Here immunoSEQ multiplex PCR was the method, and the copy in TCRdb shows in-frame clones only, minus some. The sample has some 2,000,000 clones; more than 90% are singletons. Sample: naive CD4+ T cells sorted from blood. These receptors were taken from a man aged 18 to 30 in good health. Both conserved end residues are part of each CDR3. D genes are given only for firm matches. Clone size is not always given. Where it is, it says once, few, many or a class for expanded clones.

length	V	D	J	size	DNA	CDR3
13	TRBV5-1	.	TRBJ1-2	.	TGCGCCAGCAGCTTGGTGAGGTCCTATGGCTACACCTTC	CASSLVRSYGYTF
17	TRBV11-2	.	TRBJ2-3	.	TGTGCCAGCAGCTCCCCGCGTTTGCGCGATGGCACAGATACGCAGTATTTT	CASSSPRLRDGTDTQYF
13	TRBV27	.	TRBJ1-1	.	TGTGCCAGCAGGGGGGACATGAACACTGAAGCTTTCTTT	CASRGDMNTEAFF
14	TRBV5-4	.	TRBJ2-5	.	TGTGCCAGCAGCTTGCCCTCTCTCCAAGAGACCCAGTACTTC	CASSLPSLQETQYF
15	TRBV4-1	TRBD1	TRBJ2-7	.	TGCGCCAGCAGCCCCGGACAGGGGCAGGACTACGAGCAGTACTTC	CASSPGQGQDYEQYF
14	TRBV6-5	.	TRBJ2-2	.	TGTGCCAGCAGTTACGGGACCCTCACCGGGGAGCTGTTTTTT	CASSYGTLTGELFF
15	TRBV5-1	.	TRBJ1-2	.	TGCGCCAGCAGCTTGGGGACTCCAGACGGGTATGGCTACACCTTC	CASSLGTPDGYGYTF
13	TRBV6-5	.	TRBJ1-2	.	TGTGCCAGCAGCCGAGGGAGGGACTATGGCTACACCTTC	CASSRGRDYGYTF
12	TRBV5-1	.	TRBJ1-6	few	TGCGCCAGCAGCTCCGACAGGTCTCCCCTCCACTTT	CASSSDRSPLHF
17	TRBV2	TRBD2	TRBJ2-7	.	TGTGCCAGCAGTGAAGAAAGACTAGCGGGGGGGCCCTACGAGCAGTACTTC	CASSEERLAGGPYEQYF
18	TRBV7-8	TRBD2	TRBJ2-3	once	TGTGCCAGCAGCTTAGCGCTAGGGACTAGCGGGAGGTCAGATACGCAGTATTTT	CASSLALGTSGRSDTQYF
17	TRBV7-9	.	TRBJ2-7	.	TGTGCCAGCAGCTTTGGGAGCGGCGCAATTCTCTCCTACGAGCAGTACTTC	CASSFGSGAILSYEQYF
15	TRBV12-5	.	TRBJ2-3	.	TGTGCTAGTGGTTTAGAATTATCACCCACAGATACGCAGTATTTT	CASGLELSPTDTQYF
14	TRBV4-1	TRBD1	TRBJ1-4	.	TGCGCCAGCAGAAGACAGGGCGGAGACGAAAAACTGTTTTTT	CASRRQGGDEKLFF
17	TRBV5-6	TRBD1	TRBJ1-4	.	TGTGCCAGCAGCTTGGGGACAGGGGGTAGCCGTGGTGAAAAACTGTTTTTT	CASSLGTGGSRGEKLFF
13	TRBV5-4	.	TRBJ2-5	.	TGTGCCAGCAGCGGGTACATTGGGGAGACCCAGTACTTC	CASSGYIGETQYF
14	TRBV10-1	.	TRBJ2-7	few	TGCGCCAGCAGCATAGGGGAGGCCTCCTACGAGCAGTACTTC	CASSIGEASYEQYF
13	TRBV6-5	.	TRBJ2-2	once	TGTGCCAGCAGTTACGGAGGCACCGGGGAGCTGTTTTTT	CASSYGGTGELFF
15	TRBV18	.	TRBJ2-3	.	TGTGCCAGCTCACCACCCACAGGGCGGCGAGATACGCAGTATTTT	CASSPPTGRRDTQYF
14	TRBV4-3	.	TRBJ2-7	.	TGCGCCAGCAGCCAAGGTCCAGGGGGGGAGGAGCAGTACTTC	CASSQGPGGEEQYF
16	TRBV5-1	TRBD1	TRBJ1-2	.	TGCGCCAGCAGCCCCCAGCCCGGACAGGGGATGGGTGGCTACACCTTC	CASSPQPGQGMGGYTF
16	TRBV5-1	.	TRBJ1-6	.	TGCGCCAGCAGCTTGGCGGGGAGGGGGGCGGACTCACCCCTCCACTTT	CASSLAGRGADSPLHF
12	TRBV10-3	.	TRBJ2-7	.	TGTGCCATCGGAACACCTTCCTACGAGCAGTACTTC	CAIGTPSYEQYF
15	TRBV19	.	TRBJ1-2	.	TGTGCCAGTAGTATCGGGACTCCAGCTAACTATGGCTACACCTTC	CASSIGTPANYGYTF
14	TRBV7-6	.	TRBJ1-3	.	TGTGCCAGCAGCTTAGGGGTAGCTGGAAACACCATATATTTT	CASSLGVAGNTIYF
14	TRBV2	.	TRBJ1-5	once	TGTGCCAGCAGTGAAGCGACCGGGTATCAGCCCCAGCATTTT	CASSEATGYQPQHF
15	TRBV7-7	TRBD1	TRBJ2-7	.	TGTGCTAGCAGCTCCGGACAGGGGGCGAACTACGAGCAGTACTTC	CASSSGQGANYEQYF
11	TRBV5-1	.	TRBJ2-7	few	TGCGCCAGCAGCTTTGGGTACGAGCAGTACTTC	CASSFGYEQYF
11	TRBV29-1	.	TRBJ1-3	few	TGCAGCGTTTTGGGGGGAAACACCATATATTTT	CSVLGGNTIYF
13	TRBV18	.	TRBJ1-1	.	TGTGCCAGCTCACCACAGGGTGATAGCGTAGCTTTCTTT	CASSPQGDSVAFF
14	TRBV5-1	TRBD1	TRBJ1-2	.	TGCGCCAGCAGCCCGCAATGGGACAGCTATGGCTACACCTTC	CASSPQWDSYGYTF
13	TRBV27	.	TRBJ2-1	once	TGTGCCAGCAGTTTTTTTGAGCGGAATGAGCAGTTCTTC	CASSFFERNEQFF
14	TRBV10-1	.	TRBJ2-3	once	TGCGCCAGCAGTGAGGCGGGGTTCACAGATACGCAGTATTTT	CASSEAGFTDTQYF
15	TRBV6-5	.	TRBJ1-1	.	TGTGCCAGCAGCCGAGACCCGGGGAGGGGCACTGAAGCTTTCTTT	CASSRDPGRGTEAFF
14	TRBV6-5	TRBD1	TRBJ1-2	few	TGTGCCAGCAGTTACCGACAGGGTAACTATGGCTACACCTTC	CASSYRQGNYGYTF
15	TRBV4-3	.	TRBJ2-2	.	TGCGCCAGCAGCCAAGATTGGCGGGTGGCTGGGGAGCTGTTTTTT	CASSQDWRVAGELFF
15	TRBV7-9	.	TRBJ2-2	.	TGTGCCAGCAGCCGCGCCCCAGGGGACACCGGGGAGCTGTTTTTT	CASSRAPGDTGELFF
12	TRBV29-1	.	TRBJ1-1	once	TGCAGCGCCGGAAAAACGAACACTGAAGCTTTCTTT	CSAGKTNTEAFF
14	TRBV2	TRBD1	TRBJ1-6	.	TGTGCCAGCAGTCTTCAGGGGGATAATTCACCCCTCCACTTT	CASSLQGDNSPLHF
13	TRBV6-1	TRBD1	TRBJ2-7	.	TGTGCCAGCAGAGAGCAGGGGGATTACGAGCAGTACTTC	CASREQGDYEQYF
14	TRBV18	.	TRBJ1-4	.	TGTGCCAGCTCACGACTGGAAGGAGATGAAAAACTGTTTTTT	CASSRLEGDEKLFF
14	TRBV6-4	.	TRBJ2-1	.	TGTGCCAGCAGGGGACTGGACGGCTACAATGAGCAGTTCTTC	CASRGLDGYNEQFF
11	TRBV20-1	.	TRBJ2-7	.	TGCAGTGCTGGGGCCCGGGGAGGTGGGTACTTC	CSAGARGGGYF
16	TRBV5-1	TRBD1	TRBJ1-4	once	TGCGCCAGCAGCTTGGGCAGGGACAGGACTAATGAAAAACTGTTTTTT	CASSLGRDRTNEKLFF
13	TRBV11-2	.	TRBJ2-7	.	TGTGCCAGCAGCGCGGGACTGGCCTACGAGCAGTACTTC	CASSAGLAYEQYF
13	TRBV7-9	.	TRBJ2-5	.	TGTGCCAGTTGCCTAGCTGGACAAGAGACCCAGTACTTC	CASCLAGQETQYF
15	TRBV5-1	TRBD1	TRBJ2-2	.	TGCGCCAGCAGCGAAGGGACAGGGGTAACCGGGGAGCTGTTTTTT	CASSEGTGVTGELFF
16	TRBV18	.	TRBJ2-2	.	TGTGCCAGCTCACCAACCGGGACGGCGAACACCGGGGAGCTGTTTTTT	CASSPTGTANTGELFF
14	TRBV18	.	TRBJ1-5	.	TGTGCCAGCTCACCAGCCTCCAGCAATCAGCCCCAGCATTTT	CASSPASSNQPQHF
16	TRBV4-1	TRBD1	TRBJ1-1	.	TGCGCCAGCAGCCAAGAAGGTCGGGGACAGGGGCCTGAAGCTTTCTTT	CASSQEGRGQGPEAFF
14	TRBV11-2	.	TRBJ2-2	few	TGTGCCAGCAGCTTGGCAGGGAACACCGGGGAGCTGTTTTTT	CASSLAGNTGELFF
12	TRBV28	.	TRBJ1-1	.	TGTGCCAGCAGTTTACAGACAGGCGGGGCTTTCTTT	CASSLQTGGAFF
13	TRBV30	TRBD2	TRBJ2-1	.	TGTGCCTGGAGTAGCGGGGTCGGGAATGAGCAGTTCTTC	CAWSSGVGNEQFF
15	TRBV18	TRBD2	TRBJ2-7	.	TGTGCCAGCTCGCCGCTAGCGGGAGGTTCCTACGAGCAGTACTTC	CASSPLAGGSYEQYF